The clone carrying this T cell receptor beta chain showed up just a few times. As yet, its antigen is unknown. The data are from a study of T-cell memory formation after mild COVID-19. This CDR3 is 16 amino acids long. Germline CDR1 and CDR2: SGHVS and FQNEAQ. The V and J ends lost 5 bases and 0 bases respectively, with 17 bases between them. Notes on the study in general: Mainly CM and EM harbored the contracting CD4+ clones; mainly EMRA harbored the CD8+ ones. There were some responding clones in pre-infection memory, which suggested that cross-reactive memory had joined.

TCR alpha and TCR beta cDNA libraries carrying sample barcodes and UMIs came from 5'RACE with constant-segment primers. One entry per CDR3 protein, called by TCRdb with MiXCR from the 5' RACE reads. Here the sample spans 560,000 or so distinct CDR3 sequences, roughly 17% being singletons. This chain uses TRBV7-8 with TRBJ2-7, with a weak D call TRBD1 (5 bases). Input material: PBMCs or a T cell subset sorted from them (not recorded which). This receptor was identified in an adult woman who had mild COVID-19 (a few samples of this study predate the infection). Cell type and time point are not known. DNA of the CDR3: TGTGCCAGCAGCCCCAGGGTGCCACGATACTCCTACGAGCAGTACTTC. Translated: CASSPRVPRYSYEQYF. The full variable domain, in which reference TRBV7-8 and TRBJ2-7 provide the parts outside the CDR3, is GAGVSQSPRYKVAKRGQDVALRCDPISGHVSLFWYQQALGQGPEFLTYFQNEAQLDKSGLPSDRFFAERPEGSVSTLKIQRTQQEDSAVYLCASSPRVPRYSYEQYFGPGTRLTVT.